This T cell receptor (beta chain) originates from a study of human T cells and chemical hapten exposure. Study overall: Readings were taken at 6 days from patch tests that had applied 0.01% DPC to the upper back.

As to time point: patch test 1, 2 weeks after DPC sensitization. The treatment here: therapeutic diphenylcyclopropenone sensitization with weekly scalp DPC. This clonotype was seen more than once but under ten times. CDR1 MNHEY and CDR2 SVGAGI come from the germline V gene. V lost 2 bases and J lost 0, with 10 bases in between. The CDR3 totals 15 residues. TCRdb analysed the RACE reads with MiXCR anew, one entry per CDR3 protein. The profile shows around 74,000 distinct CDR3 sequences, more than 30% of them singletons. This receptor was taken from a man aged 35 to 55 with alopecia areata. Some clones in this sample may be carry-over from other donors' samples. The chain is built from TRBV6-5 and TRBJ2-5; D ambiguous. Here the sequenced sample was whole blood, taken in connection with sensitization to the hapten diphenylcyclopropenone (DPC). The CDR3 is CASSYGASYQETQYF. Written as DNA, the CDR3 is TGTGCCAGCAGTTACGGCGCCAGCTACCAAGAGACCCAGTACTTC.